A selection of T cell receptor beta chains follows, all from one sample in a study of blood T cell repertoires in COVID-19. The data were produced by immunoSEQ multiplex PCR, yet TCRdb's version contains in-frame clones alone and is incomplete. Among about 240,000 clones listed, around 86% were seen once. Sample: peripheral blood. The source is a man aged 80 or over with acute or convalescent COVID-19. CDR3s include the opening cysteine and the closing phenylalanine or tryptophan. The D gene is left open where the match is weak. The size entry is marked missing in some rows and otherwise reads once, few, many or a size class.

D: -; J: TRBJ1-2; size: -; V: TRBV5-8; DNA: TGTGCCAGCAGCTTCTTAGGCTACACCTTC; CDR3: CASSFLGYTF
D: -; J: TRBJ1-6; size: -; V: TRBV7-9; DNA: TGTGCCAGCAGCTTAGGGAGCGATAATTCACCCCTCCACTTT; CDR3: CASSLGSDNSPLHF
D: TRBD1; J: TRBJ1-4; size: -; V: TRBV5-1; DNA: TGCGCCAGCAGCTTGGGGGACAGGGAGGGTGAAAAACTGTTTTTT; CDR3: CASSLGDREGEKLFF
D: TRBD1; J: TRBJ2-7; size: -; V: TRBV19; DNA: TGTGCCAGTAGTCTCGGACAGGGATATTCCTACGAGCAGTACTTC; CDR3: CASSLGQGYSYEQYF
D: -; J: TRBJ1-2; size: few; V: TRBV5-8; DNA: TGTGCCAGCAGCTCGCGCCCCGACTATGGCTACACCTTC; CDR3: CASSSRPDYGYTF
D: -; J: TRBJ1-2; size: few; V: TRBV7-2; DNA: TGTGCCAGCAGCTTCCGGACAGACAATGGCTACACCTTC; CDR3: CASSFRTDNGYTF
D: -; J: TRBJ1-2; size: -; V: TRBV27; DNA: TGTGCCAGCACACCTAGGTCAGGGATGGGTGGCTACACCTTC; CDR3: CASTPRSGMGGYTF
D: TRBD1; J: TRBJ1-4; size: -; V: TRBV27; DNA: TGTGCCAGCAGTTTAGGGGCAGGGGGGAATGAAAAACTGTTTTTT; CDR3: CASSLGAGGNEKLFF
D: -; J: TRBJ2-1; size: -; V: TRBV6-5; DNA: TGTGCCAGCAGTTACGGGGTGGGAGTGGCGGATGAGCAGTTCTTC; CDR3: CASSYGVGVADEQFF
D: -; J: TRBJ1-1; size: -; V: TRBV19; DNA: TGTGCCAGTAGTATGGGCAGGTCCACTGAAGCTTTCTTT; CDR3: CASSMGRSTEAFF